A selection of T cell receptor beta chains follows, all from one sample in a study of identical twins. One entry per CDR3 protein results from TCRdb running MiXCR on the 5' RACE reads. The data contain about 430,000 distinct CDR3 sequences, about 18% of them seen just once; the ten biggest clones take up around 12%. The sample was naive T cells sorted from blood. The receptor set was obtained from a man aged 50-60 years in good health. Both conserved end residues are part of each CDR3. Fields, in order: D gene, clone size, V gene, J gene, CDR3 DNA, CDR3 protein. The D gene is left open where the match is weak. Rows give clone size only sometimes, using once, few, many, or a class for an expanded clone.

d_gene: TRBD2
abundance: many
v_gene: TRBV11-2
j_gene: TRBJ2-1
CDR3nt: TGTGCCAGCAGCGGACTAGCTGACTACAATGAGCAGTTCTTC
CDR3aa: CASSGLADYNEQFF

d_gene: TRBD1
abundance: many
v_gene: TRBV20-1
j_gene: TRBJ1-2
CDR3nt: TGCAGTCCCGGCGAGACAGGGCTGAACTATGGCTACACCTTC
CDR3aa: CSPGETGLNYGYTF

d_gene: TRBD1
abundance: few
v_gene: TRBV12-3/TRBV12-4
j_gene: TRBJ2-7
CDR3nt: TGTGCCAGCAGTTTAGCGGGACAGGGCTTTTACGAGCAGTACTTC
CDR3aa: CASSLAGQGFYEQYF

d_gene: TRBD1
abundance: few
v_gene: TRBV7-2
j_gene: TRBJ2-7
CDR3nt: TGTGCCAGCAGCTTAAACCGGGACAGAGCTTTTTACGAGCAGTACTTC
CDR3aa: CASSLNRDRAFYEQYF

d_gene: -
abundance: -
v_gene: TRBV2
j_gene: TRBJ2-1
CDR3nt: TGTGCCAGCAGTGTGGACTTCTACAATGAGCAGTTCTTC
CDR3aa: CASSVDFYNEQFF

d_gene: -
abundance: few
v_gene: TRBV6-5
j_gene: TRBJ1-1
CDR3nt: TGTGCCAGCAGTTACCCGGGTCTTACCTCGGCTGAAGCTTTCTTT
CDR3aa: CASSYPGLTSAEAFF

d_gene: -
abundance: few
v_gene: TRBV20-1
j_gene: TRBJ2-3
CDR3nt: TGCAGTGCTAGACCGATACAGGGATGGGCTAGCACAGATACGCAGTATTTT
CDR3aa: CSARPIQGWASTDTQYF

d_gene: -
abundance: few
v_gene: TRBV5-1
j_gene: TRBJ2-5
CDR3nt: TGCGCCAGCAGCTTGGGAGGTACAGAAGAGACCCAGTACTTC
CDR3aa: CASSLGGTEETQYF

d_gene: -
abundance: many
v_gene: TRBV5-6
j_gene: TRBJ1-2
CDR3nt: TGTGCCAGCAGCACGCTGAGGAGTGCTAACTATGGCTACACCTTC
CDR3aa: CASSTLRSANYGYTF

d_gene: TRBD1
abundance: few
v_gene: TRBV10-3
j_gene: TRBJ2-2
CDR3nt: TGTGCCATCAGTTTAAAACAGGGGACCGGGGAGCTGTTTTTT
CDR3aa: CAISLKQGTGELFF

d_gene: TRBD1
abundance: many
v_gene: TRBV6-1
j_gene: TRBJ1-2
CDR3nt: TGTGCCAGCACGGGAGTCGGGACAGGGGAATCCTATGGCTACACCTTC
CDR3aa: CASTGVGTGESYGYTF

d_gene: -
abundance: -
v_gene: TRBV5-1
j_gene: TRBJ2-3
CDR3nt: TGCGCCAGCAGCTACCAGACAGGATTCACAGATACGCAGTATTTT
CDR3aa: CASSYQTGFTDTQYF

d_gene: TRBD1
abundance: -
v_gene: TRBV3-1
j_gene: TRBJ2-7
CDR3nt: TGTGCCAGCAGCCAAAAGGGGGCAGGATACGAGCAGTACTTC
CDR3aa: CASSQKGAGYEQYF

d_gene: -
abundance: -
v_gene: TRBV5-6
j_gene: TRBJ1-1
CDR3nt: TGTGCCAGCAGCTTGATCAACGAGAACACTGAAGCTTTCTTT
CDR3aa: CASSLINENTEAFF

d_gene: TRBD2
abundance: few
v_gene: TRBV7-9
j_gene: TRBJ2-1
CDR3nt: TGTGCCAGCAGCGCTTCTAGCGGGAATATCTTGATCAGTGAGCAGTTCTTC
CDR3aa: CASSASSGNILISEQFF

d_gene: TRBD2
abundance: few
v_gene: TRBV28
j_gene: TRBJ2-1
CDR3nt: TGTGCCAGCAAAAGCGGGAGGGGCGCCTACAATGAGCAGTTCTTC
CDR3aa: CASKSGRGAYNEQFF

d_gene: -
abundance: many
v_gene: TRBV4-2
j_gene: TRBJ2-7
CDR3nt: TGTGCCAGCAGCCAAGAATCCCGGGAGCAGTACTTC
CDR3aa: CASSQESREQYF

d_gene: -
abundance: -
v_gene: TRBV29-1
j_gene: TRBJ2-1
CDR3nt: TGCAGCGTTGGGACTTCCGGGACGGTCTACAATGAGCAGTTCTTC
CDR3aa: CSVGTSGTVYNEQFF

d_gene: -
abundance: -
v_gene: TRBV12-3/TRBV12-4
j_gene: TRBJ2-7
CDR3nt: TGTGCCAGCAGTTCCATACAGGGTAAAGAGCAGTACTTC
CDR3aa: CASSSIQGKEQYF

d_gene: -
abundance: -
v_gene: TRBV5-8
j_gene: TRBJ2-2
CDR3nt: TGTGCCAGCAGCTTCTTGTGGGACTCCTCGCGAACCGGGGAGCTGTTTTTT
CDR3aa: CASSFLWDSSRTGELFF

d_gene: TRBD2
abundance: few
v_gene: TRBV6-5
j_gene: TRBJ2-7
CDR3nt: TGTGCCAGCAGTTACTCGGGACTAGCGGGGGCGGTCTCCTACGAGCAGTACTTC
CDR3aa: CASSYSGLAGAVSYEQYF

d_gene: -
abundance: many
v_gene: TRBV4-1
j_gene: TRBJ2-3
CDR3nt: TGCGCCAGCAGCCAAGCTCCACAGGTCCACACAGATACGCAGTATTTT
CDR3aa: CASSQAPQVHTDTQYF

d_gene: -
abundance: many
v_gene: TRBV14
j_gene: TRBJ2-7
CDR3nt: TGTGCCAGCAGCCAAGATTCTGGTCCTTGGGACGAGCAGTACTTC
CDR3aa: CASSQDSGPWDEQYF

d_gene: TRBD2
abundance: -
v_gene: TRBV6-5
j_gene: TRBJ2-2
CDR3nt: TGTGCCAGCAGTTCCACGTGGACTAGCGGGAAAAACACCGGGGAGCTGTTTTTT
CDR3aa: CASSSTWTSGKNTGELFF

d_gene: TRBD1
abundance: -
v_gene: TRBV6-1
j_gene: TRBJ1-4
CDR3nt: TGTGCCAGCAAGGGGGCCCGTACCGACAGCGTGTATGGGGAAAAACTGTTTTTT
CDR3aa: CASKGARTDSVYGEKLFF

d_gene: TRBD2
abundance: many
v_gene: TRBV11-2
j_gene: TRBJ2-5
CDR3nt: TGTGCCAGCAGCTTGGGACTAGCCCCTGGGACCCAGTACTTC
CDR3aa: CASSLGLAPGTQYF

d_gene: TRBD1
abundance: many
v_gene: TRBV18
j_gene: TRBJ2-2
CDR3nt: TGTGCCAGCTCACCAGGGACAGGGAGGAACACCGGGGAGCTGTTTTTT
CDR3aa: CASSPGTGRNTGELFF

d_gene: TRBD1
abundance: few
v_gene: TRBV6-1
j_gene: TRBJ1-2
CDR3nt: TGTGCCAGCAGGCGTATAAGGGGACAGGGCTACACCTTC
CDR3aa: CASRRIRGQGYTF

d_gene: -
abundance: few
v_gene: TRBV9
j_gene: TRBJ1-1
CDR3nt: TGTGCCAGCAGCGTAGAACCCTCAGGAACCACTGAAGCTTTCTTT
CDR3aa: CASSVEPSGTTEAFF

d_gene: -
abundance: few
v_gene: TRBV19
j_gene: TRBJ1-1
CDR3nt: TGTGCCAGTGGTGTGGGTGAGAGGGGCACTGAAGCTTTCTTT
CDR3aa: CASGVGERGTEAFF

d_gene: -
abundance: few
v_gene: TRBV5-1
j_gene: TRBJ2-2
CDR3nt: TGCGCCAGCAGCTTGGCCATCACCACCGGGGAGCTGTTTTTT
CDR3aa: CASSLAITTGELFF

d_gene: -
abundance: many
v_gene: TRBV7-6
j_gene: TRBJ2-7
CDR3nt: TGTGCCAGCAGCTCAAGCTCATCCTTTTCCTACGAGCAGTACTTC
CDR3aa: CASSSSSSFSYEQYF

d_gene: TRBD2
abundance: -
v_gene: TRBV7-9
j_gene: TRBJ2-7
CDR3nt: TGTACCAGCAGCCTAGCGGGGGTGGGCTACGAGCAGTACTTC
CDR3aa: CTSSLAGVGYEQYF